Presented here are 25 T cell receptor beta chains from one specimen sequenced in a study of T cell responses to AZD1222 COVID-19 vaccine. Measured with immunoSEQ multiplex PCR; TCRdb has only the in-frame clones, and not every one. The table records 95,000 to 150,000 clones, about 85% of them present only once. The sample was peripheral blood, taken 28 days after the second AZD1222 dose. The source is an adult who received the AZD1222 COVID-19 vaccine.

CDR3 coding DNA: TGTGCCAGCAGACAGGGCGGCAATTCACCCCTCCACTTT. It translates to CASRQGGNSPLHF. V is TRBV3-1 (or the pseudogene TRBV3-2) and J is TRBJ1-6; perhaps TRBD1 as D (6 bases). CDR1 is LGHDT and CDR2 is YNNKEL in the germline V gene (reference sequence). This CDR3 contains 13 residues. The ends were cut back, 6 bases at V and 7 bases at J, with 10 bases in the middle.

The chain joins TRBV6-5 to TRBJ2-1; 8 nucleotides match TRBD2. Looked up from germline, CDR1 is MNHEY and CDR2 is SVGAGI. The trim removed 2 bases at V and 5 bases at J, leaving 5 bases unmatched. CDR3 length equals 15 residues. The CDR3 DNA sequence: TGTGCCAGCAGTTACGCCGGGACTAGAGACAATGAGCAGTTCTTC. Translating it yields CASSYAGTRDNEQFF.

The chain couples TRBV7-9 to TRBJ1-1; D uncertain. Germline lookup yields CDR1 SEHNR and CDR2 FQNEAQ (reference sequence). There are 11 residues in the CDR3. Trimming left V 5 bases short and J 9 bases short, with 10 bases between. The CDR3 DNA follows: TGTGCCAGCAGCCGGGGTGTTAAAGCTTTCTTT. It encodes CASSRGVKAFF. Full variable domain (rest looked up from reference TRBV7-9 and TRBJ1-1): DTGVSQNPRHKITKRGQNVTFRCDPISEHNRLYWYRQTLGQGPEFLTYFQNEAQLEKSRLLSDRFSAERPKGSFSTLEIQRTEQGDSAMYLCASSRGVKAFFGQGTRLTVV.

The V and J genes are TRBV7-9 and TRBJ1-1; TRBD1 might be the D (5 bases). Trimming removed 0 bases at V and 7 bases at J, with 9 bases between. The CDR3 has 13 amino acids. CDR1 SEHNR and CDR2 FQNEAQ come from the germline V gene (reference sequence). The CDR3: CASSLAGVGEAFF. The DNA for the CDR3 is TGTGCCAGCAGCTTAGCGGGGGTGGGTGAAGCTTTCTTT.

In its sample, this clone was seen a few times. V gene TRBV7-9 combines with J gene TRBJ2-3; D is ambiguous. The V gene lost 0 bases and the J gene lost 2 bases, with 9 bases spanning the gap. Germline CDR1 and CDR2: SEHNR and FQNEAQ (reference sequence). The CDR3 loop spans 15 amino acids. CDR3 in amino acids: CASSLAEVNTDTQYF. The CDR3 DNA is TGTGCCAGCAGCTTAGCCGAGGTAAACACAGATACGCAGTATTTT.

The chain couples TRBV3-1 (or the pseudogene TRBV3-2) to TRBJ2-5; weak D call: TRBD2 (5 bases). V lost 0 bases, J lost 5 bases, and 16 bases lay in between. The CDR3 consists of 16 residues. Germline values: CDR1 LGHDT, CDR2 YNNKEL (reference sequence). DNA of the CDR3: TGTGCCAGCAGCCAAGATCGATTACTAGGTGGTGAGACCCAGTACTTC. Translating it yields CASSQDRLLGGETQYF.

The chain combines TRBV7-3 with TRBJ2-3; 12 nucleotides match TRBD2. The V and J ends lost 5 bases and 11 bases, in that order; junction bases with no gene match: 5. Germline-derived CDR1 and CDR2 are SGHTA and FQGTGA. The CDR3 totals 13 residues. CDR3 sequence (DNA): TGTGCCAGCAGCCCCAAGACTAGCGGGGGGCAGTATTTT. Its protein is CASSPKTSGGQYF.

This sequence joins TRBV2 and TRBJ1-1; TRBD1 might be the D (5 bases). This CDR3 region has 14 residues. Looked up from germline, CDR1 is SNHLY and CDR2 is FYNNEI. Trimming removed 6 bases from V and 3 bases from J, with 14 bases in between. The CDR3 loop is CASRLGGVYTEAFF. DNA for the CDR3: TGTGCCAGCAGGCTGGGGGGGGTGTACACTGAAGCTTTCTTT.

Only a few counts were recorded for this clone. The gene calls are TRBV11-2 and TRBJ1-1, with 8 bases fitting TRBD1. The CDR3 is 17 amino acids. Germline CDR1 and CDR2: SGHAT and FQNNGV. The ends lost 3 bases at V and 0 bases at J; junction bases unmatched: 9. Written as DNA, the CDR3 is TGTGCCAGCAGCTTCGCGGGCCGGACAGGGATGAACACTGAAGCTTTCTTT. Translated, it gives CASSFAGRTGMNTEAFF.

V gene TRBV11-2 combines with J gene TRBJ2-1; TRBD2 agrees at 12 bases. The V gene's germline CDR1 is SGHAT and CDR2 FQNNGV. The CDR3 extends over 17 amino acids. Trimming removed 4 bases from V and 4 bases from J; junction bases left unmatched: 8. The CDR3 DNA is TGTGCCAGCAGCTACGGACTAGCGGGGAACCGGTACAATGAGCAGTTCTTC. It translates to CASSYGLAGNRYNEQFF.

This chain connects TRBV19 to TRBJ2-4, with 8 bases aligning to TRBD2. Germline assignment: CDR1 LNHDA and CDR2 SQIVND (reference sequence). This CDR3 is 15 amino acids long. The ends lost 3 bases at V and 8 bases at J; junction bases unmatched: 9. This CDR3 reads CASSIAGGAGDIQYF. The CDR3 DNA sequence: TGTGCCAGTAGTATCGCCGGGGGGGCAGGTGACATTCAGTACTTC.

The V call is TRBV10-3, the J call TRBJ1-4, with 7 positions matching TRBD1. CDR1 is ENHRY, CDR2 SYGVKD, per germline. The CDR3 consists of 13 residues. Germline trimming cut 0 bases from V and 8 bases from J; bases unmatched to any gene: 0. CDR3 sequence: CAISESGQEKLFF. CDR3 bases: TGTGCCATCAGTGAGTCGGGACAGGAAAAACTGTTTTTT.

The rearrangement uses TRBV11-2 and TRBJ1-1; D unresolved. The germline V gene encodes CDR1 SGHAT and CDR2 FQNNGV. This CDR3 contains 18 residues. V gave up 1 base and J gave up 1 base, with 19 bases separating them. The DNA for the CDR3 is TGTGCCAGCAGCTTAGCTTTTGGCCGAACGGGCGGGAACACTGAAGCTTTCTTT. It codes for CASSLAFGRTGGNTEAFF.

This clone was observed a few times. V gene TRBV3-1 (or the pseudogene TRBV3-2) combines with J gene TRBJ2-2; TRBD2 matches 7 bases. V shed 8 bases, J shed 6 bases, and the junction held 15 bases outside the gene matches. Germline CDR1 is LGHDT and CDR2 is YNNKEL (reference sequence). The CDR3 spans 16 residues. DNA for the CDR3: TGTGCCAGCGCGAGATCCGAATGGCGGGGGTCCGGGGAGCTGTTTTTT. Translation gives CASARSEWRGSGELFF.

The chain joins TRBV6-5 to TRBJ1-6; D gene unclear. CDR3 size: 13 residues. V was trimmed by 9 bases and J by 9 bases, leaving 15 bases between them. Germline V lookup: CDR1 MNHEY, CDR2 SVGAGI. CDR3 residues: CASGRTGSSPLHF. The CDR3 DNA is TGTGCCAGTGGACGGACTGGTAGTTCACCCCTCCACTTT.

This clone was observed a single time. The chain links TRBV6-2 or TRBV6-3 to TRBJ2-3; D remains unclear. With 5 bases removed from V and 2 bases from J, the gap between germline ends came to 2 bases. CDR1 MNHEY and CDR2 SVGEGT come from the germline V gene. The CDR3 extends over 11 amino acids. The DNA for the CDR3 is TGTGCCAGCAGTAACACAGATACGCAGTATTTT. Translated: CASSNTDTQYF.

The chain is built from TRBV7-2 and TRBJ2-7; 9 nucleotides agree with TRBD2. This CDR3 contains 14 residues. V gave up 2 bases and J gave up 7 bases; unmatched junction bases: 6. Germline-derived CDR1 and CDR2 are SGHTA and FQGNSA. The CDR3 protein is CASSLSGGNGEQYF. Written as DNA, the CDR3 is TGTGCCAGCAGCTTAAGCGGGGGGAACGGGGAGCAGTACTTC.

The chain links TRBV9 to TRBJ1-3; D remains unclear. CDR3 size: 14 residues. CDR1 is SGDLS and CDR2 is YYNGEE in the germline V gene. Deletions cut 3 bases from V and 0 bases from J, with 7 bases between. Here the CDR3 DNA reads TGTGCCAGCAGCGCAACCTCCTCTGGAAACACCATATATTTT. Translated: CASSATSSGNTIYF.

This rearrangement joins TRBV7-9 to TRBJ2-7, with D hard to call. Germline assignment: CDR1 SEHNR and CDR2 FQNEAQ (reference sequence). The V gene lost 1 base and the J gene lost 6 bases, with 4 bases spanning the gap. The CDR3 has 11 amino acids. CDR3 sequence reads: CASSLGAEQYF. CDR3 DNA sequence: TGTGCCAGCAGCTTAGGGGCCGAGCAGTACTTC.

This clone was counted only a few times. The chain joins TRBV4-1 to TRBJ1-2; D possibly corresponds to TRBD1 (5 bases). Looked up from germline, CDR1 is MGHRA and CDR2 is YSYEKL. V was pared by 0 bases and J by 4 bases, with 18 bases between. The CDR3 runs 17 residues. The CDR3 nucleotides read TGCGCCAGCAGCCAAGATAAGGCAGGGTTGCTTAGCTATGGCTACACCTTC. It is translated as CASSQDKAGLLSYGYTF.

CDR3: CASSPPGQGSNYGYTF. DNA of the CDR3: TGCGCCAGCAGCCCACCGGGACAGGGGTCTAACTATGGCTACACCTTC. The gene calls are TRBV4-1 and TRBJ1-2; 10 nucleotides agree with TRBD1. This CDR3 is built from 16 residues. Losses at the gene ends were 4 bases for V and 0 bases for J; bases not matched to a gene: 5. Germline loops: CDR1 MGHRA, CDR2 YSYEKL.

The chain employs TRBV7-9 and TRBJ1-6; a weak D match, TRBD1 (5 bases). Trimming cost V 4 bases and J 6 bases, with 16 bases left between them. The CDR3 totals 16 residues. Germline CDR1 and CDR2: SEHNR and FQNEAQ (reference sequence). The DNA of the CDR3 is TGTGCCAGCAGCTCAGGGCTCGGGGGGGGTAATTCACCCCTCCACTTT. Its translation: CASSSGLGGGNSPLHF.

The chain joins TRBV7-8 to TRBJ2-3, with 12 positions matching TRBD2. The CDR3 contains 15 residues. V lost 6 bases to trimming and J lost 2 bases; unmatched junction nucleotides: 3. Germline V gives CDR1 SGHVS, CDR2 FQNEAQ. The CDR3 protein is CASRTSGGITDTQYF. CDR3 bases: TGTGCCAGCAGAACTAGCGGGGGGATCACAGATACGCAGTATTTT.

V and J are TRBV7-8 and TRBJ1-4; 10 positions agree with TRBD1. The CDR3 extends over 16 amino acids. CDR1 SGHVS and CDR2 FQNEAQ come from the germline V gene. Trimming cost V 1 base and J 8 bases; bases outside gene matches: 7. CDR3 loop: CASSLVSGTGVEKLFF. The CDR3 DNA sequence: TGTGCCAGCAGCTTAGTGTCCGGGACAGGGGTGGAAAAACTGTTTTTT.

This clone has a single count. The genes are TRBV7-6 and TRBJ2-7, with D possibly TRBD2 on 6 matching bases. Germline loops: CDR1 SGHVS, CDR2 FNYEAQ. With 0 bases removed from V and 0 bases from J, the gap between germline ends came to 12 bases. This CDR3 spans 16 amino acids. The CDR3 loop reads CASSLANGGDSYEQYF. DNA for the CDR3: TGTGCCAGCAGCTTAGCTAACGGGGGAGACTCCTACGAGCAGTACTTC. The entire variable domain, with the rest obtained from reference TRBV7-6 and TRBJ2-7, is as follows: GAGVSQSPRYKVTKRGQDVALRCDPISGHVSLYWYRQALGQGPEFLTYFNYEAQQDKSGLPNDRFSAERPEGSISTLTIQRTEQRDSAMYRCASSLANGGDSYEQYFGPGTRLTVT.